The 6 T cell receptor beta chains presented below share a single source sample, sequenced in a study of metastatic and nonmetastatic thyroid tumors. Among the patients, none had received any treatment before thyroid surgery. TCRdb recomputed clones from the PCR reads via MiXCR. The sample shows 15,000 to 20,000 clones, approximately 12% of them seen only once. Sequenced: tumor tissue. These receptors were collected from a female donor with papillary thyroid cancer or a benign thyroid nodule (not recorded which). Some clones in this sample may be carry-over from other donors' samples.

This clone was seen repeatedly, ten times or more. CDR3 region: CASSTRTSGGAGELFF. CDR3 bases: TGTGCCAGCAGCACCAGGACTAGCGGGGGTGCCGGGGAGCTGTTTTTT. V is TRBV9 and J is TRBJ2-2; TRBD2 matches 13 bases. CDR3 size: 16 residues. From germline, CDR1 is SGDLS and CDR2 YYNGEE. Trimming cost V 4 bases and J 6 bases; bases outside gene matches: 6.

In this sample, this clone turned up many times. The rearrangement links TRBV12-3 or TRBV12-4 to TRBJ2-1; possible D gene TRBD1, 6 bases. This CDR3 comprises 15 residues. V was cut by 5 bases and J by 4 bases, with 15 bases left in between. CDR3 sequence reads: CASSVGGTVYNEQFF. The CDR3, as DNA: TGTGCCAGCAGTGTAGGGGGAACCGTTTACAATGAGCAGTTCTTC.

This clone was recorded many times. The chain carries TRBV9 and TRBJ1-6; D not certain. V shed 4 bases and J shed 7 bases, with 15 bases lying between them. Germline values: CDR1 SGDLS, CDR2 YYNGEE. CDR3 size: 15 residues. The CDR3 sequence is CASSPSPNFNSPLHF. In DNA form, the CDR3 reads TGTGCCAGCAGCCCCAGCCCCAATTTCAATTCACCCCTCCACTTT.

This clone was observed many times. The V and J genes are TRBV7-9 and TRBJ2-1; 7 bases agree with TRBD2. Trimming cost V 5 bases and J 0 bases; bases outside gene matches: 7. The CDR3 runs 16 residues. CDR1 is SEHNR and CDR2 is FQNEAQ in the germline V gene (reference sequence). CDR3 loop: CASSPPSGPSYNEQFF. As DNA, the CDR3 is TGTGCCAGCAGCCCCCCTAGCGGTCCCTCCTACAATGAGCAGTTCTTC.

This clone was recorded at least ten times. This CDR3 reads CASSLASYPGLAGNSHEQYF. DNA of the CDR3: TGCGCCAGCAGCTTGGCCTCCTACCCGGGACTAGCGGGAAATAGCCACGAGCAGTACTTC. The J gene is TRBJ2-7, the V gene TRBV5-1; 13 nucleotides align to TRBD2. CDR1 is SGHRS, CDR2 YFSETQ, per germline. The CDR3 extends over 20 amino acids. The J segment lost 5 bases and the V segment lost 0 bases, leaving 17 bases of the junction unmatched.

This clone has at least ten counts. The chain combines TRBV6-1 with TRBJ2-1; tentatively, D is TRBD1 or TRBD2 (5 bases each). The germline gives CDR1 MNHNS, CDR2 SASEGT. V lost 2 bases, J lost 4 bases, and 12 bases lay in between. This CDR3 is built from 15 residues. Here the CDR3 reads CASSEWGNRYNEQFF. The CDR3 DNA reads as TGTGCCAGCAGTGAATGGGGGAACCGATACAATGAGCAGTTCTTC.